A selection of T cell receptor beta chains follows, all from one sample in a study of T cell responses to AZD1222 COVID-19 vaccine. The data were produced by immunoSEQ multiplex PCR, yet TCRdb's version contains in-frame clones alone and is incomplete. The sample contains more than 95,000 clones, over 75% of which appear only once. Source: peripheral blood, taken on day 0 of AZD1222 vaccination. These TCRs come from an adult in good health. Each CDR3 is given with its conserved first and last residue. D genes are given only for firm matches. Only part of the rows carry a size: once, few, many, or a class if the clone is expanded.

D: TRBD2; size: -; J: TRBJ2-1; V: TRBV6-2/TRBV6-3; DNA: TGTGCCAGCAGTTACTCGATGGGACTAGTTAGTCAGTTCTTC; CDR3: CASSYSMGLVSQFF
D: -; size: -; J: TRBJ2-7; V: TRBV7-8; DNA: TGTGCCAGCAGGGACCAGACAGTAAGCATCTACGAGCAGTACTTC; CDR3: CASRDQTVSIYEQYF
D: TRBD2; size: -; J: TRBJ2-7; V: TRBV27; DNA: TGTGCCAGTCGAATAACCGGGACTAATACCTACGAGCAGTACTTC; CDR3: CASRITGTNTYEQYF
D: -; size: -; J: TRBJ1-1; V: TRBV18; DNA: TGTGCCAGCTCACCCAGGGACACTGAAGCTTTCTTT; CDR3: CASSPRDTEAFF
D: -; size: -; J: TRBJ1-1; V: TRBV7-9; DNA: TGTGCCAGCAGCTTGAGGCTCACTGAAGCTTTCTTT; CDR3: CASSLRLTEAFF
D: TRBD2; size: -; J: TRBJ2-1; V: TRBV11-3; DNA: TGTGCCAGCAGCCCCCGGGGGGGTCGTGAGCAGTTCTTC; CDR3: CASSPRGGREQFF
D: -; size: once; J: TRBJ1-5; V: TRBV11-2; DNA: TGTGCCAGCAGCTTAGATCCCGGGTCCGGTCAGCCCCAGCATTTT; CDR3: CASSLDPGSGQPQHF
D: -; size: -; J: TRBJ2-1; V: TRBV5-1; DNA: TGCGCCAGCAGCCAATCAGCGTGGAATGAGCAGTTCTTC; CDR3: CASSQSAWNEQFF
D: -; size: few; J: TRBJ1-2; V: TRBV9; DNA: TGTGCCAGCAGCTCCTACAATGGCTACACCTTC; CDR3: CASSSYNGYTF
D: -; size: -; J: TRBJ2-7; V: TRBV11-2; DNA: TGTGCCAGCAGCTTATACAGACTCGAGCAGTACTTC; CDR3: CASSLYRLEQYF
D: -; size: -; J: TRBJ2-2; V: TRBV29-1; DNA: TGCAGCGTTGAAACCCTGGACACTCTCACCGGGGAGCTGTTTTTT; CDR3: CSVETLDTLTGELFF
D: TRBD1; size: -; J: TRBJ2-5; V: TRBV27; DNA: TGTGCCAGCAGACCAGGGGGTCGGGAGACCCAGTACTTC; CDR3: CASRPGGRETQYF
D: -; size: few; J: TRBJ2-2; V: TRBV6-5; DNA: TGTGCCAGCAGTCCCTTCTGGACATGGTCCGGGGAGCTGTTTTTT; CDR3: CASSPFWTWSGELFF
D: -; size: once; J: TRBJ1-2; V: TRBV4-2; DNA: TGTGCCAGCAGCCCGGATTGGGGGGGCCGGGGTGGCTACACCTTC; CDR3: CASSPDWGGRGGYTF
D: -; size: -; J: TRBJ2-1; V: TRBV11-3; DNA: TGTGCCAGCAGCTTAGATCACGGGGGCAGAGGCAATGAGCAGTTCTTC; CDR3: CASSLDHGGRGNEQFF
D: -; size: -; J: TRBJ2-1; V: TRBV27; DNA: TGTGCCAGCAGTTCGCTCCAATACAATGAGCAGTTCTTC; CDR3: CASSSLQYNEQFF
D: -; size: -; J: TRBJ1-2; V: TRBV10-2; DNA: TGCGCCAGCAGTGGAGGGGCAAGGGATTTCTATGGCTACACCTTC; CDR3: CASSGGARDFYGYTF
D: TRBD1; size: -; J: TRBJ2-7; V: TRBV6-5; DNA: TGTGCCAGCAGTTCGGACAGGGCCGGCACCTACGAGCAGTACTTC; CDR3: CASSSDRAGTYEQYF
D: -; size: -; J: TRBJ2-1; V: TRBV20-1; DNA: TGCAGTGCTCACCTGCGTAATGAGCAGTTCTTC; CDR3: CSAHLRNEQFF
D: -; size: once; J: TRBJ2-7; V: TRBV10-1; DNA: TGCGCCAGCAGTGAGTCGACGGGTCCTACCTACGAGCAGTACTTC; CDR3: CASSESTGPTYEQYF
D: TRBD2; size: -; J: TRBJ2-2; V: TRBV9; DNA: TGTGCCAGCAGCGTAGGACGGCGGGAGGACACCGGGGAGCTGTTTTTT; CDR3: CASSVGRREDTGELFF
D: -; size: -; J: TRBJ2-1; V: TRBV10-3; DNA: TGTGCCATCCCCGACCCCCCCTTGCGGGGAGGCTCCTACAATGAGCAGTTCTTC; CDR3: CAIPDPPLRGGSYNEQFF
D: TRBD1; size: few; J: TRBJ1-2; V: TRBV29-1; DNA: TGCAGCGTTGAAGGGGGACAGAGCCTCTATGGCTACACCTTC; CDR3: CSVEGGQSLYGYTF
D: -; size: -; J: TRBJ1-3; V: TRBV12-3/TRBV12-4; DNA: TGTGCCAGCAGTTTCTCGGGAAACACCATATATTTT; CDR3: CASSFSGNTIYF
D: -; size: -; J: TRBJ1-1; V: TRBV3-1/TRBV3-2; DNA: TGTGCCAGCAGCTCCCTTGAGGACACTGAAGCTTTCTTT; CDR3: CASSSLEDTEAFF
D: -; size: once; J: TRBJ1-3; V: TRBV12-3/TRBV12-4; DNA: TGTGCCAGCAGCCAGTACTCTGGAAACACCATATATTTT; CDR3: CASSQYSGNTIYF
D: -; size: -; J: TRBJ1-1; V: TRBV29-1; DNA: TGCAGCGCCCTGACAGAGAGGGGCACTGAAGCTTTCTTT; CDR3: CSALTERGTEAFF
D: -; size: -; J: TRBJ1-1; V: TRBV5-6; DNA: TGTGCCAGCAGCCCCATTGGAGACCTGAACACTGAAGCTTTCTTT; CDR3: CASSPIGDLNTEAFF
D: -; size: -; J: TRBJ2-1; V: TRBV25-1; DNA: TGTGCCAGCAGAAGGATTAATGAGCAGTTCTTC; CDR3: CASRRINEQFF
D: -; size: -; J: TRBJ1-2; V: TRBV20-1; DNA: TGCAGTGCTCAGAACTATGGCTACACCTTC; CDR3: CSAQNYGYTF
D: TRBD1; size: -; J: TRBJ1-4; V: TRBV5-1; DNA: TGCGCCAGCAGCTTGGGGGGTTCGACAGGGTCTAATGAAAAACTGTTTTTT; CDR3: CASSLGGSTGSNEKLFF
D: -; size: -; J: TRBJ1-1; V: TRBV27; DNA: TGTGCCAGCAGTTCTTGGGGGTCGGGGACTGAAGCTTTCTTT; CDR3: CASSSWGSGTEAFF
D: -; size: -; J: TRBJ1-2; V: TRBV27; DNA: TGTGCCAGCAGCTCCAACCTGCACTATGGCTACACCTTC; CDR3: CASSSNLHYGYTF
D: -; size: -; J: TRBJ2-3; V: TRBV12-5; DNA: TGTGCTAGTGGCTCAAGTGGGGGGACCACAGATACGCAGTATTTT; CDR3: CASGSSGGTTDTQYF
D: TRBD1; size: -; J: TRBJ1-3; V: TRBV7-9; DNA: TGTGCCAGCAGCTTAATCGGACAGGACTTAAGAAACACCATATATTTT; CDR3: CASSLIGQDLRNTIYF
D: TRBD1; size: -; J: TRBJ1-5; V: TRBV13; DNA: TGTGCCAGCAGCTCCGGGACAGGGCAGCAGCCCCAGCATTTT; CDR3: CASSSGTGQQPQHF
D: -; size: -; J: TRBJ2-1; V: TRBV2; DNA: TGTGCCAGTACGGGGGACTGGGGCAATGAGCAGTTCTTC; CDR3: CASTGDWGNEQFF
D: -; size: once; J: TRBJ1-5; V: TRBV6-5; DNA: TGTGCCAGCGCGATCGACGGAAGGCAGCCCCAGCATTTT; CDR3: CASAIDGRQPQHF
D: TRBD1; size: -; J: TRBJ1-2; V: TRBV7-8; DNA: TGTGCCAGCAGCTCCGGAACAGGGGGCTCGGACTATGGCTACACCTTC; CDR3: CASSSGTGGSDYGYTF
D: TRBD1; size: -; J: TRBJ1-2; V: TRBV2; DNA: TGTGCCAGCAGTGGGGACAGGGGTTATGGCTACACCTTC; CDR3: CASSGDRGYGYTF
D: -; size: -; J: TRBJ1-1; V: TRBV5-1; DNA: TGCGCCAGCAGCTTGACAGGCGTGTGGAACACTGAAGCTTTCTTT; CDR3: CASSLTGVWNTEAFF
D: -; size: medium-sized; J: TRBJ1-4; V: TRBV27; DNA: TGTGCCAGCACGTCCGGGACCCCGGGAGATAAACTGTTTTTT; CDR3: CASTSGTPGDKLFF
D: -; size: few; J: TRBJ1-2; V: TRBV27; DNA: TGTGCCAGCAGTTTTAGGATGGACAGAACAGCAGGCTACACCTTC; CDR3: CASSFRMDRTAGYTF
D: -; size: -; J: TRBJ1-5; V: TRBV25-1; DNA: TGTGCCAGCAGTGAATCGGGCAGGGACGGAAGCAATCAGCCCCAGCATTTT; CDR3: CASSESGRDGSNQPQHF
D: -; size: once; J: TRBJ2-7; V: TRBV30; DNA: TGTGCCTGGAGTGGGGAGCATCGCCTCTCCTACGAGCAGTACTTC; CDR3: CAWSGEHRLSYEQYF
D: TRBD1; size: -; J: TRBJ1-5; V: TRBV19; DNA: TGTGCCAGTAGTCTCAACTGGGACAGCGCTAATCAGCCCCAGCATTTT; CDR3: CASSLNWDSANQPQHF
D: -; size: once; J: TRBJ2-2; V: TRBV4-1; DNA: TGCGCCAGCAGCCAAGAATATAGGGGAACCGGGGAGCTGTTTTTT; CDR3: CASSQEYRGTGELFF
D: TRBD1; size: -; J: TRBJ1-2; V: TRBV5-1; DNA: TGCGCCAGCAGCCCCGGGACAGGGTATGGCTACACCTTC; CDR3: CASSPGTGYGYTF
D: -; size: -; J: TRBJ2-3; V: TRBV29-1; DNA: TGCAGCGTTGGGACAGCACACACAGATACGCAGTATTTT; CDR3: CSVGTAHTDTQYF
D: -; size: -; J: TRBJ1-1; V: TRBV3-1/TRBV3-2; DNA: TGTGCCAGCAGCCAGGGAGGGCACACTGAAGCTTTCTTT; CDR3: CASSQGGHTEAFF